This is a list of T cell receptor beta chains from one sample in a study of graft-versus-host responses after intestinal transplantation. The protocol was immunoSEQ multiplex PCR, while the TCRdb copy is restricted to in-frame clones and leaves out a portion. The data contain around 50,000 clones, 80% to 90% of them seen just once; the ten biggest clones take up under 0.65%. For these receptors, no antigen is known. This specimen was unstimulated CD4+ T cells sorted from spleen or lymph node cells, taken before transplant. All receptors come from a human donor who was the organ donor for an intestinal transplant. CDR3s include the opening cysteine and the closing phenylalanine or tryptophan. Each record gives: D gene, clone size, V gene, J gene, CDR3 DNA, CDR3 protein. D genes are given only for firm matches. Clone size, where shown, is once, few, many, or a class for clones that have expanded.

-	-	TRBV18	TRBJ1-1	TGTGCCAGCTCACCGGGCTTTGAAGCTTTCTTT	CASSPGFEAFF
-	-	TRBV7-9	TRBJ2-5	TGTGCCAGCAGCCCGACAGCGTACCAAGAGACCCAGTACTTC	CASSPTAYQETQYF
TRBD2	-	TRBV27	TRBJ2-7	TGTGCCAGCAGCAAGACTAGCGGCACCTACGAGCAGTACTTC	CASSKTSGTYEQYF
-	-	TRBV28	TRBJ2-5	TGTGCCAGCAGTTTCGAGCGGGTGGAGACCCAGTACTTC	CASSFERVETQYF
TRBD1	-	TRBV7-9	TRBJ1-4	TGTGCCAGCAGCTTGGCCGGGACAGGGGAAAAACTGTTTTTT	CASSLAGTGEKLFF
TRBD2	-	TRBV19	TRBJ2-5	TGTGCCAGTAGCCTCATCGGACTAGCGGGAGGGAAAGAGACCCAGTACTTC	CASSLIGLAGGKETQYF
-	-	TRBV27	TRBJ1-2	TGTGCCAGCAGTTTACGGGAAGGAAGCGGCTACACCTTC	CASSLREGSGYTF
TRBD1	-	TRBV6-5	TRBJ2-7	TGTGCCAGCGGCCGGGACAGGGATTCCTACGAGCAGTACTTC	CASGRDRDSYEQYF
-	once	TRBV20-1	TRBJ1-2	TGCAGGACAGGAGTAAATGGCTACACCTTC	CRTGVNGYTF
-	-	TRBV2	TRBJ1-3	TGTGCCAGCAGTGAAGCGCTTCCGGGCTCTGGAAACACCATATATTTT	CASSEALPGSGNTIYF
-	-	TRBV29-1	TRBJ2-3	TGCAGCGTTGAACGGGGTAGCACAGATACGCAGTATTTT	CSVERGSTDTQYF
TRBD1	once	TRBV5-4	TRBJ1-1	TGTGCCAGCAGCGATGCGGACAGGGGAGACACTGAAGCTTTCTTT	CASSDADRGDTEAFF
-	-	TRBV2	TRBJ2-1	TGTGCCAGCACCATACCTTCACTCGCAAGCTCCTACAATGAGCAGTTCTTC	CASTIPSLASSYNEQFF
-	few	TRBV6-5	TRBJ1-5	TGTGCCAGCAGCCCGGGGGTGATCGCGCAGCCCCAGCATTTT	CASSPGVIAQPQHF
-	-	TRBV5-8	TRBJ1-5	TGTGCCAGCAGCACCTTCAGGGGTGGTATTCAGCCCCAGCATTTT	CASSTFRGGIQPQHF
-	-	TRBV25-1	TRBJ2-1	TGTGCCAGCAGTGAACCTCCTATGTCAAGCTCCTACAATGAGCAGTTCTTC	CASSEPPMSSSYNEQFF
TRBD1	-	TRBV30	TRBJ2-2	TGTGCCTGGCGCGGACAGGGGAGTGTCGGGGAGCTGTTTTTT	CAWRGQGSVGELFF
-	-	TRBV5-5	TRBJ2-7	TGTGCCAGCAGCGAACAGGTCAGGGATTTCGACGAGCAGTACTTC	CASSEQVRDFDEQYF
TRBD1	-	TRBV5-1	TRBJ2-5	TGCGCCAGCAGCTTGGTTACAGGGGGAAAGACCCAGTACTTC	CASSLVTGGKTQYF
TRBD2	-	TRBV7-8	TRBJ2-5	TGTGCCAGCAGCAGAGAGGGACTAGCGCCAGAGACCCAGTACTTC	CASSREGLAPETQYF
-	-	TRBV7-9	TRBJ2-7	TGTGCCAGCAGCTTTGGGTCACAGTACGAGCAGTACTTC	CASSFGSQYEQYF
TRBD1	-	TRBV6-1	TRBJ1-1	TGTGCCAGCGCGGACAGGGGCCCCATGAACACTGAAGCTTTCTTT	CASADRGPMNTEAFF
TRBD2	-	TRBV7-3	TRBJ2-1	TGTGCCAGCAGCTTACTAGGTAGCGGGAGAGGGAATGAGCAGTTCTTC	CASSLLGSGRGNEQFF
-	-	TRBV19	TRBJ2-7	TGTGCCAGTACTAGCGACTCCTACGAGCAGTACTTC	CASTSDSYEQYF
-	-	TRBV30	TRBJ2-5	TGTGCCTGGAGTGGGCAGGGAGAGACCCAGTACTTC	CAWSGQGETQYF
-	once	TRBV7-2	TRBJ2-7	TGTGCCAGCAGCATAACTTCCACTGGCTACGAGCAGTACTTC	CASSITSTGYEQYF
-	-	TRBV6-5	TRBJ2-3	TGTGCCAGCAGTTACTCAGGGGGTGGCACAGATACGCAGTATTTT	CASSYSGGGTDTQYF
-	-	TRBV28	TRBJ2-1	TGTGCCAGCAGTGAGAGGAATGAGCAGTTCTTC	CASSERNEQFF